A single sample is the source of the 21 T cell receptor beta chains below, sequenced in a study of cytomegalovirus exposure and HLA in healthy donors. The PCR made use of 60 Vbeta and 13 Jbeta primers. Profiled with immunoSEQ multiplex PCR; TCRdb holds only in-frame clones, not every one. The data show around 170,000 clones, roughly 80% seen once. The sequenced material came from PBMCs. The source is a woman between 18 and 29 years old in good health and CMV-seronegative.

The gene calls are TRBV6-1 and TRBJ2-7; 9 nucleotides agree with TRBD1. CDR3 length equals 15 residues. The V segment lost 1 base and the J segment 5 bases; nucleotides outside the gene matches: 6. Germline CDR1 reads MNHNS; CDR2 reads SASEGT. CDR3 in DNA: TGTGCCAGCAGTGAAGAAGGACAGGGGCCCCACGAGCAGTACTTC. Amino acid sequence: CASSEEGQGPHEQYF.

The CDR3 loop is CASSMRALTGELFF. CDR3 nucleotides: TGTGCCAGTAGTATGAGGGCCCTCACCGGGGAGCTGTTTTTT. The chain is built from TRBV19 and TRBJ2-2; maybe TRBD2 (5 bases). CDR3 length: 14 residues. V was cut by 3 bases and J by 4 bases, with 9 bases left in between. CDR1 is LNHDA and CDR2 is SQIVND in the germline V gene (reference sequence).

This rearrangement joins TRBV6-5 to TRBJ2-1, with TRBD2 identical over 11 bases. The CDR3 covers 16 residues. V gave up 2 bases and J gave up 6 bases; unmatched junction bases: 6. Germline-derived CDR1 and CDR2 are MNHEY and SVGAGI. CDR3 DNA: TGTGCCAGCAGTTACCCCTCTAGCGGGGGGCCCAATGAGCAGTTCTTC. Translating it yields CASSYPSSGGPNEQFF.

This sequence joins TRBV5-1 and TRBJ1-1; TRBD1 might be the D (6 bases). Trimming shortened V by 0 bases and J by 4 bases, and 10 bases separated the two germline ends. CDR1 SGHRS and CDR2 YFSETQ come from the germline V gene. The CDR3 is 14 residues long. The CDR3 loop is CASSLGGGATEAFF. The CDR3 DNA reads TGCGCCAGCAGCTTGGGGGGGGGCGCCACTGAAGCTTTCTTT.

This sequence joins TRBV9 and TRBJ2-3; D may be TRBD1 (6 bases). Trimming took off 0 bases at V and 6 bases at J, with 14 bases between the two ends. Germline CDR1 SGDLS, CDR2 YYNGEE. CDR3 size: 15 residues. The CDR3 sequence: CASSVGAARGDTQYF. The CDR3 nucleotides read TGTGCCAGCAGCGTAGGGGCAGCTAGGGGGGATACGCAGTATTTT.

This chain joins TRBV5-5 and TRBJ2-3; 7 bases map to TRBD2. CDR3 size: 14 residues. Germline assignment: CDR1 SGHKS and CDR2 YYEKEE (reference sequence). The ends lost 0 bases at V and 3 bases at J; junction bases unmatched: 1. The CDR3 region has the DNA TGTGCCAGCAGCTTGGGTAGCGGGACAGATACGCAGTATTTT. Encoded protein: CASSLGSGTDTQYF.

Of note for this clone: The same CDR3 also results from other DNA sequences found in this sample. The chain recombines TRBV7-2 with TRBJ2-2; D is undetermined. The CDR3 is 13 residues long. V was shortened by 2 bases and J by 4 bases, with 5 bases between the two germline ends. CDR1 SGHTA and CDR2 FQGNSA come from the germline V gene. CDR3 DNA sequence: TGTGCCAGCAGCTTATCGCGCACCGGGGAGCTGTTTTTT. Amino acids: CASSLSRTGELFF.

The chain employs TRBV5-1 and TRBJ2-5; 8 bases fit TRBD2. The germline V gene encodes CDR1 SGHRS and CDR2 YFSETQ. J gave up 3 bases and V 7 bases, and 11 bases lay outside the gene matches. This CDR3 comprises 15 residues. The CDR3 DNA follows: TGCGCCAGCTCGGGTCGTTTCGGGGGGGAAGAGACCCAGTACTTC. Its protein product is CASSGRFGGEETQYF.

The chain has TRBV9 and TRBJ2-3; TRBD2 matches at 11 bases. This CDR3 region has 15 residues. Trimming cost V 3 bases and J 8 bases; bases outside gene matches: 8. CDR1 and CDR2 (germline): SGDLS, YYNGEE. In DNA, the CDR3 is TGTGCCAGCAGCGCGACCGGGACTAGCGGCTCTACGCAGTATTTT. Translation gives CASSATGTSGSTQYF.

CDR3 DNA: TGCGCCAGCAGCTTGAGGGGGACGGCTAATGAAAAACTGTTTTTT. Its protein product is CASSLRGTANEKLFF. The chain links TRBV5-1 to TRBJ1-4, with D perhaps TRBD1 (6 bases). The V and J ends lost 1 base and 3 bases respectively, with 10 bases between them. The CDR3 consists of 15 residues. Germline V lookup: CDR1 SGHRS, CDR2 YFSETQ. Filled out from reference TRBV5-1 and TRBJ1-4, the complete variable domain reads KAGVTQTPRYLIKTRGQQVTLSCSPISGHRSVSWYQQTPGQGLQFLFEYFSETQRNKGNFPGRFSGRQFSNSRSEMNVSTLELGDSALYLCASSLRGTANEKLFFGSGTQLSVL.

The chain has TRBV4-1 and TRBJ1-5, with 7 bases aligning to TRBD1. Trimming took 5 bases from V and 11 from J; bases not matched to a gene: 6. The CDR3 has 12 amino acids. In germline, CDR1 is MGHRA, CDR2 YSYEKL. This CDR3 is CASSAGGSAQHF. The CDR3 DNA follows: TGCGCCAGCAGCGCAGGGGGGTCAGCCCAGCATTTT.

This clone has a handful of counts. This CDR3 is CASTGRGSVDTEAFF. The CDR3 DNA sequence: TGTGCCAGTACGGGCAGGGGGTCCGTAGACACTGAAGCTTTCTTT. This chain links TRBV19 with TRBJ1-1; TRBD1 matches at 7 bases. The germline gives CDR1 LNHDA, CDR2 SQIVND (reference sequence). V gave up 7 bases and J gave up 3 bases; unmatched junction bases: 11. There are 15 residues in the CDR3.

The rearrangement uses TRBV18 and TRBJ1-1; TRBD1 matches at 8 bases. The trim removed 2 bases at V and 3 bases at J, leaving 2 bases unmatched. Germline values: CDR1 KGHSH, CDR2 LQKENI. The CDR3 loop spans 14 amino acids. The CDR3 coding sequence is TGTGCCAGCTCACCATCACAGGGGGACACTGAAGCTTTCTTT. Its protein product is CASSPSQGDTEAFF.

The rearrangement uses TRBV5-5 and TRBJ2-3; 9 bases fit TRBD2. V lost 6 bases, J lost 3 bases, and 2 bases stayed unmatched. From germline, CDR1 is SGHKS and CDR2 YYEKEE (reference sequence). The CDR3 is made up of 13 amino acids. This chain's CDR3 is CASITSGTDTQYF. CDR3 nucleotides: TGTGCCAGCATAACTAGCGGGACAGATACGCAGTATTTT.

The CDR3 nucleotides read TGTGCCAGCAGTTACGGCACGAGGGTTACTAATGAAAAACTGTTTTTT. This sequence encodes CASSYGTRVTNEKLFF. The chain recombines TRBV6-6 with TRBJ1-4; no clear D gene. The CDR3 sequence is 16 residues long. Deletions cut 2 bases from V and 2 bases from J, with 12 bases between. Germline loops: CDR1 MNHNY, CDR2 SVGAGI (reference sequence).

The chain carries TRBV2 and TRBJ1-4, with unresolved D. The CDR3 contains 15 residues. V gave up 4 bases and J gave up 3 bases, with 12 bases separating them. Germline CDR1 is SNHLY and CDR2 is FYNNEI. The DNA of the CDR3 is TGTGCCAGCAGTGTATGGCAGCAGGCTAATGAAAAACTGTTTTTT. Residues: CASSVWQQANEKLFF. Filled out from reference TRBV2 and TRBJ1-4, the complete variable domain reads EPEVTQTPSHQVTQMGQEVILRCVPISNHLYFYWYRQILGQKVEFLVSFYNNEISEKSEIFDDQFSVERPDGSNFTLKIRSTKLEDSAMYFCASSVWQQANEKLFFGSGTQLSVL.

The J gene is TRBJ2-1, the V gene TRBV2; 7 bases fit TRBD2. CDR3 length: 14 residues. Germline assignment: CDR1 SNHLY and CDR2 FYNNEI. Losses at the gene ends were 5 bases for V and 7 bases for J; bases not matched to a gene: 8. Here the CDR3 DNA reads TGTGCCAGCAGTAAGCGGGACGGGGCTAATGAGCAGTTCTTC. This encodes CASSKRDGANEQFF.

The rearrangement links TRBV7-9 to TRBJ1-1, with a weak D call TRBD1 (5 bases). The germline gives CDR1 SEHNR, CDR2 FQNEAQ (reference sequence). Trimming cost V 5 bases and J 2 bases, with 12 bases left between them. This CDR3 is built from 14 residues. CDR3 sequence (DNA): TGTGCCAGCAGCAAGACGCAGGGTAACACTGAAGCTTTCTTT. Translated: CASSKTQGNTEAFF.

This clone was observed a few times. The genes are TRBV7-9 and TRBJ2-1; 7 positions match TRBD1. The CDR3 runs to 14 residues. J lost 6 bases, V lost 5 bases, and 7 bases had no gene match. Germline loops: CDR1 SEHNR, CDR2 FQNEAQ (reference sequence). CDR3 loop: CASSPRTGLNEQFF. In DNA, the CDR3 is TGTGCCAGCAGCCCACGGACAGGCCTCAATGAGCAGTTCTTC.

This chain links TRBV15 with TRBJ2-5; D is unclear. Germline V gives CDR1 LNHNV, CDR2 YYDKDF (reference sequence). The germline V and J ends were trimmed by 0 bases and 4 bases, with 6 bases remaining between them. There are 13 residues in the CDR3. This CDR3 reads CATSRDIVETQYF. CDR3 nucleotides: TGTGCCACCAGCAGAGATATAGTAGAGACCCAGTACTTC.

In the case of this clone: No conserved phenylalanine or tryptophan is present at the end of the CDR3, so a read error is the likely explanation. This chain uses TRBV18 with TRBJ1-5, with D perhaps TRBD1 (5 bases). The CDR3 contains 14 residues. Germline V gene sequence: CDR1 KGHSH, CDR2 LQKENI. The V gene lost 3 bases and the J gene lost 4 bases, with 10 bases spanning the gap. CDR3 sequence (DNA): TGTGCCAGCTCACCTTCACAGGCTAATCAGCCCCAGCATTCT. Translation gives CASSPSQANQPQHS.